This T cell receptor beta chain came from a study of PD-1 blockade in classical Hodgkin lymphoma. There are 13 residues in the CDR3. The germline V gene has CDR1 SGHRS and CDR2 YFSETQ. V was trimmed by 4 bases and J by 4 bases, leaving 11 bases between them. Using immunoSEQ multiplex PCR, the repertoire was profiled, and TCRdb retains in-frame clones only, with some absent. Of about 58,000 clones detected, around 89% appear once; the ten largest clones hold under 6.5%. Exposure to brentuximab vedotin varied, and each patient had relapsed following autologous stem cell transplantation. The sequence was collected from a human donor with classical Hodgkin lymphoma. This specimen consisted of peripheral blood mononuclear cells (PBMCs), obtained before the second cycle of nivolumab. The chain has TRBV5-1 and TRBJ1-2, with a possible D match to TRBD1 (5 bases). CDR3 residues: CASSQDNSYGYTF. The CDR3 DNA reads TGCGCCAGCAGCCAGGACAACAGCTATGGCTACACCTTC.